Below are 5 T cell receptor beta chains sequenced from a single sample in a study of blood T cell repertoires in COVID-19. Libraries were prepared by immunoSEQ multiplex PCR; TCRdb keeps only in-frame clonotypes and omits some of them. The sample shows approximately 150,000 clones, 84% of them seen only once. The sample consisted of PBMCs or T cells enriched from blood (not recorded which). Source of these receptors: a woman aged 45 to 65 with acute COVID-19.

This sequence joins TRBV4-1 and TRBJ2-5; TRBD2 matches at 9 bases. The CDR3 loop spans 17 amino acids. Germline trimming cut 5 bases from V and 3 bases from J; bases unmatched to any gene: 13. Germline V gene lookup returns CDR1 MGHRA and CDR2 YSYEKL. Written as DNA, the CDR3 is TGCGCCAGCAGCGCTCGGGGGGCGGGAGGGCCGGAAGAGACCCAGTACTTC. Translating gives CASSARGAGGPEETQYF.

The V and J genes are TRBV2 and TRBJ1-5, with a weak D call TRBD1 (5 bases). Germline V gene data show CDR1 as SNHLY and CDR2 as FYNNEI. The CDR3 is 16 amino acids. Trimming shortened V by 6 bases and J by 2 bases, and 17 bases separated the two germline ends. The CDR3 DNA follows: TGTGCCAGCAGAATGGGGTTCCTCAGGGGCAATCAGCCCCAGCATTTT. Translation gives CASRMGFLRGNQPQHF.

J is TRBJ1-1 and V is TRBV18; no clear D gene. Germline CDR1 KGHSH, CDR2 LQKENI. CDR3 length equals 16 residues. The ends were cut back, 0 bases at V and 3 bases at J, with 14 bases in the middle. CDR3 nucleotide sequence: TGTGCCAGCTCACCACCGGTCCCGGGGAAGGACACTGAAGCTTTCTTT. This sequence encodes CASSPPVPGKDTEAFF.

The chain uses TRBV28 and TRBJ1-2, with 7 positions matching TRBD1. From germline, CDR1 is MDHEN and CDR2 SYDVKM. The CDR3 is 13 residues long. The V segment lost 8 bases and the J segment 6 bases; nucleotides outside the gene matches: 9. The CDR3 region has the DNA TGTGCCAGCCGTATCGGGACAGAGGATGGCTACACCTTC. This encodes CASRIGTEDGYTF.

J is TRBJ1-3 and V is TRBV7-2; possible D gene TRBD1, 5 bases. V was shortened by 3 bases and J by 2 bases, with 8 bases between the two germline ends. Germline V gene lookup returns CDR1 SGHTA and CDR2 FQGNSA. This CDR3 contains 14 residues. CDR3 loop: CASSFQGTGNTIYF. In nucleotides, the CDR3 is TGTGCCAGCAGCTTTCAGGGAACTGGAAACACCATATATTTT.